This TCR beta chain was recorded in a study of T-cell reconstitution after alpha-beta-depleted transplantation in children. The CDR3 sequence is 16 residues long. The germline V gene encodes CDR1 GTSNPN and CDR2 SVGIG (reference sequence). J lost 7 bases, V lost 0 bases, and 10 bases had no gene match. TCRbeta library preparation incorporated unique molecular identifiers. MiXCR was run by TCRdb on the PCR reads, yielding one entry per CDR3 protein. The sample consists of 600,000 to 700,000 distinct CDR3 sequences, 13% of them appearing once. This clonotype was obtained from a girl aged 2-10 years with congenital amegakaryocytic thrombocytopenia, due to receive a stem cell transplant. The sample was PBMCs, taken before TCRalphabeta/CD19-depleted stem cell transplant. The chain carries TRBV30 and TRBJ2-1, with 9 nucleotides matching TRBD2. CDR3 nucleotide sequence: TGTGCCTGGAGTGTCAGATCCGGACTAGCGAGGAATGAGCAGTTCTTC. Translation: CAWSVRSGLARNEQFF.